The 3 T cell receptor beta chains given below trace back to one sample, sequenced in a study of tumor-infiltrating lymphocytes in primary liver carcinoma. Starting material of 500 ng total RNA yielded TCR beta cDNA via a constant-region primer. It was through three nested multiplex PCR rounds of slightly modified ARM-PCR that TCR beta libraries arose. PCR rounds one and two used TRBV1-TRBV30 forward primers with a C-beta reverse primer for about 9 cycles each. TCRdb independently ran MiXCR on the multiplex PCR reads; one entry per CDR3 protein. Found here are around 330,000 distinct CDR3 sequences, 45% to 70% of them singletons; the top ten hold over 15%. Extraction also yielded germline DNA, while blood RNA was obtained from unsorted whole blood. The sequenced sample consisted of peripheral blood. The receptors originated from a woman in her 30s with primary liver carcinoma and hepatitis B virus infection.

This clonotype was picked up many times. This rearrangement joins TRBV29-1 to TRBJ2-1; no reliable D call. This CDR3 has 13 residues. V lost 6 bases and J lost 1, with 10 bases in between. Per germline, CDR1 SQVTM and CDR2 ANQGSEA. For the CDR3, the DNA is TGCAGCGTCTGGACGGCTTCCTACAATGAGCAGTTCTTC. Protein sequence: CSVWTASYNEQFF.

Regarding this clonotype: One junction end disagrees with the germline gene, perhaps due to a read error. This chain links TRBV7-9 with TRBJ1-1, with 10 bases matching TRBD1. The germline gives CDR1 SEHNR, CDR2 FQNEAQ (reference sequence). The CDR3 is made up of 15 amino acids. DNA of the CDR3: TGTGCCAGCAGCTTAGTGGGACAGGGGAACAATGAAGCTTTCTTT. Translating it yields CASSLVGQGNNEAFF.

A note on this clonotype: One end of the junction is discordant with germline, which a read error may explain. V gene TRBV11-2 combines with J gene TRBJ2-7; TRBD2 is a possible D gene (5 bases). CDR1 SGHAT and CDR2 FQNNGV come from the germline V gene. The CDR3 has 13 residues. CDR3 residues: CTSSFPGGNEEYF. The DNA of the CDR3 is TGTACCAGCAGCTTCCCAGGAGGCAACGAGGAGTACTTC.